The next 7 T cell receptor beta chains were all read from a single sample in a study of T-cell reconstitution after alpha-beta-depleted transplantation in children. Unique molecular identifiers tagged the TCRbeta library. TCRdb passed the PCR reads through MiXCR, listing each CDR3 protein once. The sample has around 580,000 distinct CDR3 sequences, 20% to 25% seen once. The material sequenced was PBMCs, mostly from graft donor cells, taken 360 days after TCRalphabeta/CD19-depleted stem cell transplant. All receptors come from a boy under two years old who had a stem cell transplant for acute myeloid leukemia, so the T cells may come from the graft donor.

V gene TRBV28 combines with J gene TRBJ2-4; TRBD1 aligns across 7 bases. CDR3 size: 14 residues. V shed 3 bases, J shed 6 bases, and the junction held 5 bases outside the gene matches. The germline gives CDR1 MDHEN, CDR2 SYDVKM. This CDR3 reads CASSLTGSGNIQYF. DNA of the CDR3: TGTGCCAGCAGTTTGACAGGGTCGGGAAACATTCAGTACTTC.

This clonotype appeared many times. The rearrangement joins TRBV12-3 or TRBV12-4 to TRBJ2-1; 7 bases align to TRBD2. The CDR3 length is 16 residues. V dropped 1 base and J dropped 4; count of bases not matched to a gene: 7. The CDR3 DNA reads as TGTGCCAGCAGTTTAGGGGGACTAACAAATTACAATGAGCAGTTCTTC. Amino acid sequence: CASSLGGLTNYNEQFF.

This clonotype was picked up one time. This may be a read error, as it is one base from a much larger clone. The rearrangement links TRBV28 to TRBJ1-2, with D unclear. V shed 6 bases and J shed 3 bases, with 8 bases lying between them. Looked up from germline, CDR1 is MDHEN and CDR2 is SYDVKM. This CDR3 is 12 amino acids long. CDR3 sequence reads: CASRTDDYGYTF. The CDR3 DNA follows: TGTGCCAGCAGAACCGATGACTATGGCTACACCTTC.

The table lists this clonotype with a count of one. V and J are TRBV12-3 or TRBV12-4 and TRBJ2-5, with 8 nucleotides matching TRBD1. The CDR3 spans 16 residues. The ends lost 4 bases at V and 4 bases at J; junction bases unmatched: 11. CDR3 nucleotides: TGTGCCAGCAGTTCGTCCGACTCAGGGGGCCGAGAGACCCAGTACTTC. Protein product: CASSSSDSGGRETQYF.

This clonotype was picked up one time. The V and J genes are TRBV30 and TRBJ1-4; no definite D call. The CDR3 spans 12 residues. Germline CDR1 and CDR2: GTSNPN and SVGIG (reference sequence). Trimming shortened V by 4 bases and J by 10 bases, and 13 bases separated the two germline ends. CDR3 region: CAWKTRYTKLFF. The CDR3 nucleotides are TGTGCCTGGAAGACCCGCTATACAAAACTGTTTTTT.

The gene calls are TRBV7-2 and TRBJ2-1, with D perhaps TRBD1 or TRBD2 (6 bases each). Deletions cut 2 bases from V and 8 bases from J, with 19 bases between. CDR3 length equals 16 residues. Germline assignment: CDR1 SGHTA and CDR2 FQGNSA. In DNA, the CDR3 is TGTGCCAGCAGCTTACGGGGCAACCTCGGGGGCCATGAGCAGTTCTTC. Its protein product is CASSLRGNLGGHEQFF.

This clonotype showed up many times. V gene TRBV27 combines with J gene TRBJ1-6, with TRBD1 matching over 9 bases. The V segment lost 3 bases and the J segment 8 bases; nucleotides outside the gene matches: 14. The CDR3 loop spans 18 amino acids. The germline V gene encodes CDR1 MNHEY and CDR2 SMNVEV (reference sequence). This chain's CDR3 is CASSLLTIPGQGDSPLHF. The DNA for the CDR3 is TGTGCCAGCAGTTTGCTAACAATTCCGGGACAGGGTGATTCACCCCTCCACTTT.